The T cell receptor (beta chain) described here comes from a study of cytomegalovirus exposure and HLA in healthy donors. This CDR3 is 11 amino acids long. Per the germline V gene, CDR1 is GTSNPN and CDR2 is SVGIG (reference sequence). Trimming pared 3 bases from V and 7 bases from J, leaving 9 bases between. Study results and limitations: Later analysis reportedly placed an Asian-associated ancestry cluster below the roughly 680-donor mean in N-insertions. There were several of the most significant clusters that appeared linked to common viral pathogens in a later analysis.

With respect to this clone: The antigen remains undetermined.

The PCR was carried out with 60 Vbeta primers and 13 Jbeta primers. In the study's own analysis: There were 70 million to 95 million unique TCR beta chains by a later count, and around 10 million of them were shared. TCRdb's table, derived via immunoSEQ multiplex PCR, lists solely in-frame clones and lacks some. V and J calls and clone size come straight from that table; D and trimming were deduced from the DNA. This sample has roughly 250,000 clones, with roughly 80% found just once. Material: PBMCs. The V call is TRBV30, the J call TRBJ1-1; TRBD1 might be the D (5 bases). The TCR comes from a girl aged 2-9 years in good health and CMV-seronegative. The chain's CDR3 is CAWSAGYEAFF. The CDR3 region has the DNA TGTGCCTGGAGCGCAGGGTATGAAGCTTTCTTT.